Listed below are T cell receptor beta chains from one sample, sequenced in a study of shared clonotypes between healthy human individuals. Sequenced by immunoSEQ multiplex PCR; TCRdb stores in-frame clones only, minus some. The data hold about 1.1 million clones, with approximately 80% observed a single time. The sequencing input was memory CD4+ T cells from PBMCs. Receptors originate from a man aged 18 to 29 in good health. Some clones in this sample may be carry-over from other donors' samples. The CDR3 runs from the conserved cysteine through the conserved F or W. D genes are given only for firm matches. Clone size is stated in some rows and not others, as once, few, many or a class when expanded.

D	V	size	J	DNA	CDR3
-	TRBV7-2	-	TRBJ2-2	TGTGCCAGCAGCTTGTTTTCCGGGGAGCTGTTTTTT	CASSLFSGELFF
-	TRBV6-6	-	TRBJ1-2	TGTGCCAGCAGTCCCCTGGGGGGGCTGGCCTATGGCTACACCTTC	CASSPLGGLAYGYTF
TRBD2	TRBV30	-	TRBJ2-7	TGTGCCTGGAGTAGCGGGCTAGCGGGAGTGGGCGAGCAGTACTTC	CAWSSGLAGVGEQYF
TRBD1	TRBV6-1	-	TRBJ1-1	TGTGCCAGCACCCCGGACAGGCCGTGGGGCACTGAAGCTTTCTTT	CASTPDRPWGTEAFF
-	TRBV27	-	TRBJ2-3	TGTGCCAGCAGTAGGCAGTTGGACACAGATACGCAGTATTTT	CASSRQLDTDTQYF
TRBD1	TRBV6-1	-	TRBJ1-5	TGTGCCAGCAGTGATTTGACAGGGGGGACTTTTAGCAATCAGCCCCAGCATTTT	CASSDLTGGTFSNQPQHF
-	TRBV5-1	-	TRBJ1-2	TGCGCCAGCAGCTCGGGGGACCTAGGGCGCTACACCTTC	CASSSGDLGRYTF
-	TRBV10-3	-	TRBJ2-4	TGTGCCATCAGTGAAGTAGGGACTTCCCTAGCCAAAAACATTCAGTACTTC	CAISEVGTSLAKNIQYF
-	TRBV20-1	-	TRBJ2-1	TGCAGTGCTGCTCGACATGTGCAGTTCTTC	CSAARHVQFF
-	TRBV15	-	TRBJ2-3	TGTGCCACGCGAAGGGGGGGAGACAGAGATACGCAGTATTTT	CATRRGGDRDTQYF
TRBD1	TRBV9	-	TRBJ1-5	TGTGCCAGCAGCCCCCAGGGGGACCTTCAGCCCCAGCATTTT	CASSPQGDLQPQHF
-	TRBV7-2	-	TRBJ2-2	TGTGCCAGCAGCTTGCGCCAGCGGTCGAACACCGGGGAGCTGTTTTTT	CASSLRQRSNTGELFF
TRBD1	TRBV18	-	TRBJ1-5	TGTGCCAGCTCCCGGACAGGGTTGGGCAATCAGCCCCAGCATTTT	CASSRTGLGNQPQHF
TRBD2	TRBV7-9	-	TRBJ2-1	TGTGCCAGCAGCTCCCCCCGGACTAGCGGGAGCACTGAGCAGTTCTTC	CASSSPRTSGSTEQFF
TRBD1	TRBV5-1	-	TRBJ2-6	TGCGCCAGCAGCTGGGGACAGGGGGCTGGGGCCAACGTCCTGACTTTC	CASSWGQGAGANVLTF
-	TRBV7-2	once	TRBJ1-1	TGTGCCAGCACCATTCAGGGACACGGCCGCGGGAACACTGAAGCTTTCTTT	CASTIQGHGRGNTEAFF
TRBD1	TRBV28	-	TRBJ1-5	TGTGCCAGCAGGCGGGACAGGGTTTTTAATCAGCCCCAGCATTTT	CASRRDRVFNQPQHF
-	TRBV28	-	TRBJ2-7	TGTGCCAGCAGTTTAGGGGGGAGTCTCGTATCCTACGAGCAGTACTTC	CASSLGGSLVSYEQYF
-	TRBV6-1	-	TRBJ2-2	TGTGCCAGCAGTGTATTCGGGGGGACAAACCCCGGGGAGCTGTTTTTT	CASSVFGGTNPGELFF
TRBD2	TRBV15	few	TRBJ2-3	TGTGCCACCAGCAGAGGGACGGCGGGAGTAGGGACAGATACGCAGTATTTT	CATSRGTAGVGTDTQYF
-	TRBV5-4	-	TRBJ2-1	TGTGCCAGCAGCTTGCAGGGATCCTACAATGAGCAGTTCTTC	CASSLQGSYNEQFF
-	TRBV28	-	TRBJ1-2	TGTGCCAGCAGTTGGTTGGCGCGGCAGAACTATGGCTACACCTTC	CASSWLARQNYGYTF
TRBD1	TRBV30	-	TRBJ1-6	TGTGCCTGGAGACCCAACAGGGGAACGGGGAATTCACCCCTCCACTTT	CAWRPNRGTGNSPLHF